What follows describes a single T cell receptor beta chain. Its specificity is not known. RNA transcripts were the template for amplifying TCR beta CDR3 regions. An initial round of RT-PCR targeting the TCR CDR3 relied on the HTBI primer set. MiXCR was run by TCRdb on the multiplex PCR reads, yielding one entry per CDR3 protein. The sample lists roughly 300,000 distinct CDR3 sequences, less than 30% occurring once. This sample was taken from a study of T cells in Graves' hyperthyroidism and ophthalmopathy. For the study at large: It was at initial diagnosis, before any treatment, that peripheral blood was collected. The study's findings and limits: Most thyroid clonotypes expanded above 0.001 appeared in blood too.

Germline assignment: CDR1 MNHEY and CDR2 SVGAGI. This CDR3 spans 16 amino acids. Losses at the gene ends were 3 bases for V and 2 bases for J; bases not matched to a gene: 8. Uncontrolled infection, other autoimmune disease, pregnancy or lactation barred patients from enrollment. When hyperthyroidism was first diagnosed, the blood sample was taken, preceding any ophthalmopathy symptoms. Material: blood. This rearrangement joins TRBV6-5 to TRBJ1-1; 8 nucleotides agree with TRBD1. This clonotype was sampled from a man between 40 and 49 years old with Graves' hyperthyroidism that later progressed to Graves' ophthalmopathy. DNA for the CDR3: TGTGCCAGCAGTTATGAGAGGGGACAGGTTAACACTGAAGCTTTCTTT. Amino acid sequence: CASSYERGQVNTEAFF.